This record looks at one T cell receptor (beta chain) sequence and its context. This is likely a read error, given that the CDR3 carries no conserved phenylalanine or tryptophan at its end. The limits of the CDR3 on the DNA are not certain, so only TCRdb's listed CDR3 is given. This specimen comes from a study of T cells in Graves' hyperthyroidism and ophthalmopathy. Counting both end residues, the CDR3 totals 8 amino acids. Germline V gene lookup returns CDR1 ENHRY and CDR2 SYGVKD. RNA transcripts yielded amplified TCR beta CDR3 regions. Primed by the HTBI set, a first-round RT-PCR was run on the TCR CDR3. Using its own MiXCR run on the multiplex PCR reads, TCRdb lists one record per CDR3 protein. The sample records roughly 570,000 distinct CDR3 sequences, 46% being singletons.

The sample comprised peripheral blood or thyroid tissue (not recorded which). The chain couples TRBV10-3 to TRBJ2-2. The sequence came from an adult woman with Graves' disease, either hyperthyroidism or ophthalmopathy (not recorded which). CDR3 amino acids: CAISMTPL.